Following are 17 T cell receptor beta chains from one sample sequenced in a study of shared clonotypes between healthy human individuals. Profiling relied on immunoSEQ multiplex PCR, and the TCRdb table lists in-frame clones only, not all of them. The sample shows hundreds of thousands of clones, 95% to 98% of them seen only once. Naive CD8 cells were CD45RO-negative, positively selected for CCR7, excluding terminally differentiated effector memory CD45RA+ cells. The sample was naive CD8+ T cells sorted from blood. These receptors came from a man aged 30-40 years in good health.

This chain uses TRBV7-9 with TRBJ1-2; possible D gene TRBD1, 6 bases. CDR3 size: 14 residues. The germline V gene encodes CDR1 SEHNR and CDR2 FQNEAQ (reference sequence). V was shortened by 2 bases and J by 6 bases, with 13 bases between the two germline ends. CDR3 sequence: CASSLPGVGDGYTF. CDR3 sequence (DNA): TGTGCCAGCAGCTTACCAGGGGTGGGTGATGGCTACACCTTC.

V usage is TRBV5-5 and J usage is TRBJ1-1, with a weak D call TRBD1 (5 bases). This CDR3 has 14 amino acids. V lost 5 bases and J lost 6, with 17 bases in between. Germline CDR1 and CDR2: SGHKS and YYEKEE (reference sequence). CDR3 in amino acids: CASSYLGARPEAFF. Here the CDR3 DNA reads TGTGCCAGCAGTTACCTCGGGGCCAGGCCTGAAGCTTTCTTT.

The CDR3 is CASSLNGRWQETQYF. In DNA form, the CDR3 reads TGTGCCAGCAGCTTAAACGGGAGGTGGCAAGAGACCCAGTACTTC. This chain joins TRBV13 and TRBJ2-5; TRBD2 aligns across 7 bases. CDR3 length: 15 amino acids. CDR1 is PRHDT, CDR2 FYEKMQ, per germline (reference sequence). Losses at the gene ends were 2 bases for V and 2 bases for J; bases not matched to a gene: 5.

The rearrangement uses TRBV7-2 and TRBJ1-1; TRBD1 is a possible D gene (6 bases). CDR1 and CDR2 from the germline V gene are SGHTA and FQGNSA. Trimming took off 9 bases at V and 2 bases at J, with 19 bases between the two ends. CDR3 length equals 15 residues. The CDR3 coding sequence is TGTGCCAGACCCACCACGGCAGGGGTCAACACTGAAGCTTTCTTT. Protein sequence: CARPTTAGVNTEAFF.

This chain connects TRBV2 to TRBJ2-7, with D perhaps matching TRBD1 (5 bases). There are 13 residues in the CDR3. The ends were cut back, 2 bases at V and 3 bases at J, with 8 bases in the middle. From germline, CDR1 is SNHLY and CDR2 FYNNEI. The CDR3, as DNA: TGTGCCAGCAGTGAAAGACAGAGCTACGAGCAGTACTTC. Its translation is CASSERQSYEQYF.

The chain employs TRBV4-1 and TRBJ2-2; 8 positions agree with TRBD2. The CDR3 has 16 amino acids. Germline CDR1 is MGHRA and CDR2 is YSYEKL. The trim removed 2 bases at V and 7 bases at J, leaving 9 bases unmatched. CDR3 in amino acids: CASSQNTGTSGGELFF. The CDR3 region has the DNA TGCGCCAGCAGCCAAAATACGGGAACTAGCGGCGGGGAGCTGTTTTTT.

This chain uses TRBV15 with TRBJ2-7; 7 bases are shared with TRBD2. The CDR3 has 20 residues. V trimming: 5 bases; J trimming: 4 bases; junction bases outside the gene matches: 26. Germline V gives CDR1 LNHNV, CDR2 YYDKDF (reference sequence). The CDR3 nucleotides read TGTGCCACCAGCCTCGTTTTGGGAGGGCCTCTTTCCGTCTTGGAATACGAGCAGTACTTC. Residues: CATSLVLGGPLSVLEYEQYF.

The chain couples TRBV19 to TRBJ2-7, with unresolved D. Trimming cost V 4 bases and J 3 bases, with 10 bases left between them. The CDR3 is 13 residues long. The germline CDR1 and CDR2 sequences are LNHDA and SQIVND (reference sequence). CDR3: CASSTGPDYEQYF. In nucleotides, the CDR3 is TGTGCCAGTAGTACTGGACCGGACTACGAGCAGTACTTC.

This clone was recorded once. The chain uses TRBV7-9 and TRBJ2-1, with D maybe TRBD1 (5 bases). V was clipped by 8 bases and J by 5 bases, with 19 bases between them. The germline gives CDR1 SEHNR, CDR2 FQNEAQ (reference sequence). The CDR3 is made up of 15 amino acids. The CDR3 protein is CASGPRRVLDNEQFF. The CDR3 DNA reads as TGTGCCAGCGGCCCACGCAGGGTACTCGACAATGAGCAGTTCTTC.

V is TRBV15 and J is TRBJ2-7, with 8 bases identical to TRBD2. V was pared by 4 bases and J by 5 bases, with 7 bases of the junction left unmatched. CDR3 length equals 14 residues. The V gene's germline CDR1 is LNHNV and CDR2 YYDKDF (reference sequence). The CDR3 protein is CATSTLAGLDEQYF. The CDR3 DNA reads TGTGCCACCAGCACCTTAGCGGGACTCGACGAGCAGTACTTC.

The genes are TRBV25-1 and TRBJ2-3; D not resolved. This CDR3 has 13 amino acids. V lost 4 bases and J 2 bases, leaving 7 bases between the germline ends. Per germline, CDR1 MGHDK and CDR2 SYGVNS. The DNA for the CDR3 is TGTGCCAGCAGTGTGCTAGTCACAGATACGCAGTATTTT. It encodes CASSVLVTDTQYF.

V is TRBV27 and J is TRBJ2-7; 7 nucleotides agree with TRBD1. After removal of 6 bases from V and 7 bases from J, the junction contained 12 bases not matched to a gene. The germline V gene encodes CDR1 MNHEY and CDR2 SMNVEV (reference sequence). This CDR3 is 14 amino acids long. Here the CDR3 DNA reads TGTGCCAGCAGCCGGGGACAGCCTAAGGGAGAGCAGTACTTC. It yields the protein CASSRGQPKGEQYF.

The CDR3 reads CASSPWAGSYEQYF. CDR3 in DNA: TGTGCCAGCAGCCCGTGGGCCGGATCCTACGAGCAGTACTTC. The J gene is TRBJ2-7, the V gene TRBV5-6; D gene unclear. The CDR3 consists of 14 residues. The germline V gene has CDR1 SGHDT and CDR2 YYEEEE. Trimming took off 4 bases at V and 1 base at J, with 12 bases between the two ends.

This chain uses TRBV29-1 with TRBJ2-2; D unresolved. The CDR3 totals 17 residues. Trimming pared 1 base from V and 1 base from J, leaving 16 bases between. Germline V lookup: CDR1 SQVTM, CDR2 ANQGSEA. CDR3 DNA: TGCAGCGTTGAAGGGGTCTCGGGCGATCAGAACACCGGGGAGCTGTTTTTT. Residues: CSVEGVSGDQNTGELFF.

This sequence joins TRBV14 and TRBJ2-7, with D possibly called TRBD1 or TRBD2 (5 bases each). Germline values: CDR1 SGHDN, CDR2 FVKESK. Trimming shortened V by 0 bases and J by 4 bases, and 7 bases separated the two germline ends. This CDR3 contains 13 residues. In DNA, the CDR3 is TGTGCCAGCAGCCAAGAGGGGGTGTACGAGCAGTACTTC. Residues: CASSQEGVYEQYF.

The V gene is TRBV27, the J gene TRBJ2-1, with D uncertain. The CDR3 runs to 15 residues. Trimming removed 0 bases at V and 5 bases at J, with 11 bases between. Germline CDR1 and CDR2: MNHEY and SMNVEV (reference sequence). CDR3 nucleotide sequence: TGTGCCAGCAGTTTATCGATATTCGGCAACAATGAGCAGTTCTTC. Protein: CASSLSIFGNNEQFF.

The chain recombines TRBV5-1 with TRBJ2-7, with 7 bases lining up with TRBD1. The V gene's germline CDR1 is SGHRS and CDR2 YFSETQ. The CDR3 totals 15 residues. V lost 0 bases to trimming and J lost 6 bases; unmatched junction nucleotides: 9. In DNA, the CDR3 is TGCGCCAGCAGCTTGGACGGAACAGGGGTCGGCGAGCAGTACTTC. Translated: CASSLDGTGVGEQYF. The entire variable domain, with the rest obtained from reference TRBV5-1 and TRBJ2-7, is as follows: KAGVTQTPRYLIKTRGQQVTLSCSPISGHRSVSWYQQTPGQGLQFLFEYFSETQRNKGNFPGRFSGRQFSNSRSEMNVSTLELGDSALYLCASSLDGTGVGEQYFGPGTRLTVT.